Listed here is a single TCR beta chain. Antigen unknown. The entry originates in a study of response to subunit inactivated influenza vaccine. TCRdb used MiXCR to reprocess the RT-PCR reads, holding one entry per CDR3 protein. The data show 600,000 to 700,000 distinct CDR3 sequences, approximately 15% seen once. Regarding the study as a whole: Authors suggested each seasonal flu vaccination may recruit only limited numbers of new T cells.

Material: PBMCs from blood, obtained 14 days before vaccination. This TCR was recovered from a man aged 50 to 60 who received an inactivated influenza vaccine.

The CDR3 here is CASSTDRRGFTGELFF. The CDR3 bases are TGTGCCAGCAGCACCGACAGGAGGGGATTCACCGGGGAGCTGTTTTTT. V usage is TRBV7-6 and J usage is TRBJ2-2; D possibly matches TRBD1 or TRBD2 (6 bases each). This CDR3 comprises 16 residues. V was trimmed by 5 bases and J by 4 bases, leaving 17 bases between them. CDR1 and CDR2 (germline): SGHVS, FNYEAQ.